These T cell receptor beta chains were read from a single sample in a study of cytomegalovirus exposure and HLA in healthy donors. Generated by immunoSEQ multiplex PCR, the TCRdb table keeps only in-frame clones and is missing some. The sample gives about 160,000 clones, around 90% of which show up once; approximately 2.9% is in the top ten. Sequencing was carried out using PBMCs. The source is a woman in her late teens or twenties in good health and CMV-seropositive. Both conserved end residues are part of each CDR3. A D gene is named only where the DNA matches it firmly. Expanded clones are given a class, and other clones once, few, many or no size at all.

CDR3 protein: CASSAPGLVMNEQFF
CDR3 DNA: TGTGCCAGCAGTGCTCCGGGACTAGTAATGAATGAGCAGTTCTTC
V gene: TRBV28
CDR3 length: 15
D gene: TRBD2
J gene: TRBJ2-1
clone size: .

CDR3 protein: CASSISTGQGDEQYF
CDR3 DNA: TGTGCCAGTAGTATTAGTACGGGCCAGGGTGACGAGCAGTACTTC
V gene: TRBV19
CDR3 length: 15
D gene: .
J gene: TRBJ2-7
clone size: .

CDR3 protein: CASSLAADTKGSRKVGYEQYF
CDR3 DNA: TGTGCCAGCAGCTTAGCCGCGGATACAAAAGGAAGTCGGAAAGTCGGCTACGAGCAGTACTTC
V gene: TRBV7-7
CDR3 length: 21
D gene: .
J gene: TRBJ2-7
clone size: .

CDR3 protein: CASSEGAALRYGYTF
CDR3 DNA: TGTGCCAGCAGCGAAGGGGCCGCTCTACGGTATGGCTACACCTTC
V gene: TRBV7-9
CDR3 length: 15
D gene: .
J gene: TRBJ1-2
clone size: .

CDR3 protein: CASRGAGTEAFF
CDR3 DNA: TGTGCCAGCAGGGGCGCGGGCACTGAAGCTTTCTTT
V gene: TRBV7-3
CDR3 length: 12
D gene: .
J gene: TRBJ1-1
clone size: once

CDR3 protein: CASSVGGGNYGYTF
CDR3 DNA: TGTGCCAGCAGCGTAGGAGGAGGGAACTATGGCTACACCTTC
V gene: TRBV9
CDR3 length: 14
D gene: .
J gene: TRBJ1-2
clone size: .

CDR3 protein: CASRLAGGFEETQYF
CDR3 DNA: TGTGCCAGCAGATTAGCGGGAGGGTTTGAAGAGACCCAGTACTTC
V gene: TRBV25-1
CDR3 length: 15
D gene: TRBD2
J gene: TRBJ2-5
clone size: .

CDR3 protein: CASSPRTAETQYF
CDR3 DNA: TGTGCCAGCAGCCCCCGGACAGCAGAGACCCAGTACTTC
V gene: TRBV21-1
CDR3 length: 13
D gene: .
J gene: TRBJ2-5
clone size: .

CDR3 protein: CASSTLLGTGITYEQYF
CDR3 DNA: TGTGCCAGCAGTACTCTACTCGGGACAGGCATTACCTACGAGCAGTACTTC
V gene: TRBV28
CDR3 length: 17
D gene: TRBD1
J gene: TRBJ2-7
clone size: .

CDR3 protein: CASSPSTGQGAYEQYF
CDR3 DNA: TGTGCCAGCAGCCCCTCGACCGGACAGGGCGCCTACGAGCAGTACTTC
V gene: TRBV14
CDR3 length: 16
D gene: TRBD1
J gene: TRBJ2-7
clone size: .

CDR3 protein: CASSYSGLSHTEAFF
CDR3 DNA: TGTGCCAGCAGTTACTCGGGCCTATCGCACACTGAAGCTTTCTTT
V gene: TRBV6-5
CDR3 length: 15
D gene: .
J gene: TRBJ1-1
clone size: .

CDR3 protein: CASSTDRGRITFF
CDR3 DNA: TGTGCCAGCAGCACGGACAGGGGGCGTATAACTTTCTTT
V gene: TRBV7-2
CDR3 length: 13
D gene: TRBD1
J gene: TRBJ1-1
clone size: .

CDR3 protein: CASSRPGQGGNEQFF
CDR3 DNA: TGTGCCAGCAGCCGGCCGGGACAGGGTGGCAATGAGCAGTTCTTC
V gene: TRBV7-9
CDR3 length: 15
D gene: TRBD1
J gene: TRBJ2-1
clone size: .

CDR3 protein: CASSLQGGLYMNEQFF
CDR3 DNA: TGTGCCAGCAGCCTACAGGGTGGACTGTACATGAATGAGCAGTTCTTC
V gene: TRBV6-4
CDR3 length: 16
D gene: .
J gene: TRBJ2-1
clone size: .

CDR3 protein: CASSYSRNTEAFF
CDR3 DNA: TGTGCCAGCAGTTACAGCCGGAACACTGAAGCTTTCTTT
V gene: TRBV6-6
CDR3 length: 13
D gene: .
J gene: TRBJ1-1
clone size: .

CDR3 protein: CASSRTGYSNQPQHF
CDR3 DNA: TGTGCCAGCAGTAGGACAGGTTATAGCAATCAGCCCCAGCATTTT
V gene: TRBV28
CDR3 length: 15
D gene: TRBD1
J gene: TRBJ1-5
clone size: .

CDR3 protein: CASSLGTSGGQETQYF
CDR3 DNA: TGTGCCAGCAGCCTAGGGACTAGCGGGGGCCAAGAGACCCAGTACTTC
V gene: TRBV5-8
CDR3 length: 16
D gene: TRBD2
J gene: TRBJ2-5
clone size: .

CDR3 protein: CASSSSGGDYNEQFF
CDR3 DNA: TGTGCCAGCAGCTCTAGCGGGGGGGACTACAATGAGCAGTTCTTC
V gene: TRBV11-2
CDR3 length: 15
D gene: TRBD2
J gene: TRBJ2-1
clone size: once

CDR3 protein: CASSPIAGRYTEAFF
CDR3 DNA: TGTGCCAGCAGCCCCATCGCGGGGAGGTACACTGAAGCTTTCTTT
V gene: TRBV2
CDR3 length: 15
D gene: .
J gene: TRBJ1-1
clone size: .

CDR3 protein: CASSLAPGGPTEQYF
CDR3 DNA: TGTGCCAGCAGCTTGGCTCCGGGGGGGCCTACCGAGCAGTACTTC
V gene: TRBV5-4
CDR3 length: 15
D gene: TRBD2
J gene: TRBJ2-7
clone size: .

CDR3 protein: CASSTPDRGAGELFF
CDR3 DNA: TGTGCCAGTAGTACCCCGGACAGGGGGGCCGGGGAGCTGTTTTTT
V gene: TRBV19
CDR3 length: 15
D gene: TRBD1
J gene: TRBJ2-2
clone size: .

CDR3 protein: CASTNQQGAGDEQFF
CDR3 DNA: TGTGCCAGCACCAACCAACAGGGAGCGGGAGATGAGCAGTTCTTC
V gene: TRBV6-6
CDR3 length: 15
D gene: TRBD2
J gene: TRBJ2-1
clone size: .

CDR3 protein: CASSSGQAGKNIQYF
CDR3 DNA: TGTGCCAGCAGCTCGGGACAGGCGGGGAAAAACATTCAGTACTTC
V gene: TRBV7-9
CDR3 length: 15
D gene: TRBD1
J gene: TRBJ2-4
clone size: .

CDR3 protein: CASSPSRADTQYF
CDR3 DNA: TGTGCCAGCAGTCCTTCCAGGGCAGATACGCAGTATTTT
V gene: TRBV4-2
CDR3 length: 13
D gene: .
J gene: TRBJ2-3
clone size: .

CDR3 protein: CASTRKERGLNEQFF
CDR3 DNA: TGTGCCAGCACCCGGAAGGAGCGGGGTTTAAATGAGCAGTTCTTC
V gene: TRBV9
CDR3 length: 15
D gene: TRBD2
J gene: TRBJ2-1
clone size: .

CDR3 protein: CASSVWELDTQYF
CDR3 DNA: TGTGCCAGCAGTGTGTGGGAGTTGGATACGCAGTATTTT
V gene: TRBV2
CDR3 length: 13
D gene: .
J gene: TRBJ2-3
clone size: .

CDR3 protein: CASSLVEGHSYGYTF
CDR3 DNA: TGTGCCAGCAGCTTAGTAGAGGGACATAGCTATGGCTACACCTTC
V gene: TRBV7-9
CDR3 length: 15
D gene: .
J gene: TRBJ1-2
clone size: .

CDR3 protein: CSARASTEAFF
CDR3 DNA: TGCAGTGCTAGAGCCAGCACTGAAGCTTTCTTT
V gene: TRBV20-1
CDR3 length: 11
D gene: .
J gene: TRBJ1-1
clone size: few

CDR3 protein: CSVGGLVYPQYF
CDR3 DNA: TGCAGCGTTGGGGGACTAGTATATCCCCAGTACTTC
V gene: TRBV29-1
CDR3 length: 12
D gene: TRBD2
J gene: TRBJ2-5
clone size: .

CDR3 protein: CAWSVQGGAYGYTF
CDR3 DNA: TGTGCCTGGAGTGTACAAGGGGGCGCATATGGCTACACCTTC
V gene: TRBV30
CDR3 length: 14
D gene: TRBD1
J gene: TRBJ1-2
clone size: .

CDR3 protein: CASSFDRGSSPLHF
CDR3 DNA: TGTGCCAGCAGTTTCGACAGGGGGAGTTCACCCCTCCACTTT
V gene: TRBV27
CDR3 length: 14
D gene: TRBD1
J gene: TRBJ1-6
clone size: .

CDR3 protein: CASSWVGRERSETQYF
CDR3 DNA: TGTGCCAGCAGTTGGGTGGGGCGGGAGAGGTCGGAGACCCAGTACTTC
V gene: TRBV28
CDR3 length: 16
D gene: TRBD2
J gene: TRBJ2-5
clone size: .

CDR3 protein: CASSFGGNSGANTGELFF
CDR3 DNA: TGTGCCAGCAGCTTCGGGGGAAACAGCGGGGCGAACACCGGGGAGCTGTTTTTT
V gene: TRBV7-3
CDR3 length: 18
D gene: TRBD2
J gene: TRBJ2-2
clone size: .

CDR3 protein: CASSDRGWDYGYTF
CDR3 DNA: TGTGCCAGCAGCGACAGGGGTTGGGACTATGGCTACACCTTC
V gene: TRBV9
CDR3 length: 14
D gene: TRBD1
J gene: TRBJ1-2
clone size: .

CDR3 protein: CASSNSGTSGRNEQFF
CDR3 DNA: TGTGCCAGCAGCAACTCCGGGACTAGCGGGAGGAATGAGCAGTTCTTC
V gene: TRBV7-8
CDR3 length: 16
D gene: TRBD2
J gene: TRBJ2-1
clone size: .

CDR3 protein: CASSTGKVGEPQHF
CDR3 DNA: TGTGCCAGCAGTACAGGGAAGGTCGGAGAGCCCCAGCATTTT
V gene: TRBV6-5
CDR3 length: 14
D gene: .
J gene: TRBJ1-5
clone size: .

CDR3 protein: CASKRGLSYNEQFF
CDR3 DNA: TGTGCCAGCAAGCGGGGACTCTCCTACAATGAGCAGTTCTTC
V gene: TRBV6-5
CDR3 length: 14
D gene: TRBD2
J gene: TRBJ2-1
clone size: .

CDR3 protein: CASSPGLATYEQYF
CDR3 DNA: TGTGCCAGCTCACCGGGACTAGCGACCTACGAGCAGTACTTC
V gene: TRBV18
CDR3 length: 14
D gene: TRBD2
J gene: TRBJ2-7
clone size: .

CDR3 protein: CASSFIAGANTGELFF
CDR3 DNA: TGCGCCAGCAGCTTCATAGCGGGGGCGAACACCGGGGAGCTGTTTTTT
V gene: TRBV5-1
CDR3 length: 16
D gene: TRBD2
J gene: TRBJ2-2
clone size: .

CDR3 protein: CASSLQGWDTGELFF
CDR3 DNA: TGTGCCAGCAGCTTGCAGGGATGGGACACCGGGGAGCTGTTTTTT
V gene: TRBV7-2
CDR3 length: 15
D gene: .
J gene: TRBJ2-2
clone size: .